This is a list of T cell receptor beta chains from one sample in a study of blood T cell repertoires in COVID-19. Profiled with immunoSEQ multiplex PCR; TCRdb holds only in-frame clones, not every one. The sample holds approximately 150,000 clones; over 75% are singletons and the top ten take approximately 2.8%. Specimen: peripheral blood. The receptor source for this set is a woman aged 60-75 years with active COVID-19. CDR3s include the opening cysteine and the closing phenylalanine or tryptophan. D genes are given only for firm matches.

v_call: TRBV15; j_call: TRBJ2-2; d_call: TRBD1; cdr3_aa: CATSRNRGTGELFF; cdr3_nt: TGTGCCACCAGCAGAAACAGGGGCACCGGGGAGCTGTTTTTT
v_call: TRBV6-6; j_call: TRBJ1-5; d_call: TRBD1; cdr3_aa: CASSPRTQGASVRGNQPQHF; cdr3_nt: TGTGCCAGCAGTCCCCGAACACAGGGGGCGAGCGTACGGGGCAATCAGCCCCAGCATTTT
v_call: TRBV15; j_call: TRBJ2-1; d_call: TRBD2; cdr3_aa: CATRGGGRAQTYNEQFF; cdr3_nt: TGTGCCACCCGCGGGGGGGGGAGGGCCCAGACCTACAATGAGCAGTTCTTC
v_call: TRBV27; j_call: TRBJ1-5; d_call: NA; cdr3_aa: CASTIPSNQPQHF; cdr3_nt: TGTGCCAGCACAATCCCTAGCAATCAGCCCCAGCATTTT
v_call: TRBV10-3; j_call: TRBJ2-7; d_call: TRBD1; cdr3_aa: CAISQPDRGPYEQYF; cdr3_nt: TGTGCCATCAGCCAACCCGACAGGGGACCCTACGAGCAGTACTTC
v_call: TRBV5-1; j_call: TRBJ2-1; d_call: NA; cdr3_aa: CASSLSLAVTGEQFF; cdr3_nt: TGCGCCAGCAGCTTAAGTCTAGCGGTCACAGGGGAGCAGTTCTTC
v_call: TRBV27; j_call: TRBJ2-7; d_call: TRBD2; cdr3_aa: CASSLLGGEQYF; cdr3_nt: TGTGCCAGCAGTTTATTGGGGGGGGAGCAGTACTTC
v_call: TRBV7-3; j_call: TRBJ2-1; d_call: NA; cdr3_aa: CASSSASGSYNEQFF; cdr3_nt: TGTGCCAGCAGCTCTGCCTCAGGGTCCTACAATGAGCAGTTCTTC
v_call: TRBV28; j_call: TRBJ1-6; d_call: NA; cdr3_aa: CASSFYTGNNSPLHF; cdr3_nt: TGTGCCAGCAGTTTTTATACAGGGAATAATTCACCCCTCCACTTT
v_call: TRBV4-2; j_call: TRBJ2-4; d_call: NA; cdr3_aa: CASSQVGHRGGENIQYF; cdr3_nt: TGTGCCAGCAGCCAAGTGGGGCACAGGGGCGGGGAAAACATTCAGTACTTC
v_call: TRBV4-1; j_call: TRBJ2-1; d_call: TRBD1; cdr3_aa: CASSQAFRQGPYNEQFF; cdr3_nt: TGCGCCAGCAGCCAAGCTTTCCGACAGGGACCTTACAATGAGCAGTTCTTC
v_call: TRBV28; j_call: TRBJ2-7; d_call: NA; cdr3_aa: CASSLSGFPRGYEQYF; cdr3_nt: TGTGCCAGCAGTTTATCTGGTTTCCCCCGCGGCTACGAGCAGTACTTC
v_call: TRBV5-1; j_call: TRBJ2-3; d_call: TRBD2; cdr3_aa: CASSPRVTSGNTDTQYF; cdr3_nt: TGCGCCAGCAGCCCCCGGGTGACTAGCGGGAACACAGATACGCAGTATTTT
v_call: TRBV7-9; j_call: TRBJ2-7; d_call: TRBD1; cdr3_aa: CASSLARGQDLYEQYF; cdr3_nt: TGTGCCAGCAGCTTAGCCAGGGGGCAAGATCTCTACGAGCAGTACTTC
v_call: TRBV28; j_call: TRBJ2-5; d_call: TRBD2; cdr3_aa: CASSFGLAGIGETQYF; cdr3_nt: TGTGCCAGCAGTTTTGGTCTAGCGGGAATAGGGGAGACCCAGTACTTC
v_call: TRBV9; j_call: TRBJ2-2; d_call: TRBD2; cdr3_aa: CASSVATGGGRGTGELFF; cdr3_nt: TGTGCCAGCAGCGTAGCTACCGGCGGCGGGAGGGGTACCGGGGAGCTGTTTTTT
v_call: TRBV7-2; j_call: TRBJ2-1; d_call: NA; cdr3_aa: CASSLAGQSYNEQFF; cdr3_nt: TGTGCCAGCAGCTTAGCGGGCCAGAGCTACAATGAGCAGTTCTTC
v_call: TRBV3-1/TRBV3-2; j_call: TRBJ2-3; d_call: TRBD2; cdr3_aa: CASSQASGATDTQYF; cdr3_nt: TGTGCCAGCAGCCAGGCTAGCGGGGCCACAGATACGCAGTATTTT
v_call: TRBV5-1; j_call: TRBJ1-2; d_call: NA; cdr3_aa: CASSLEGDYGYTF; cdr3_nt: TGCGCCAGCAGCTTAGAAGGGGACTATGGCTACACCTTC
v_call: TRBV6-5; j_call: TRBJ1-4; d_call: TRBD1; cdr3_aa: CASSYTTGPNEKLFF; cdr3_nt: TGTGCCAGCAGTTATACGACAGGGCCTAATGAAAAACTGTTTTTT
v_call: TRBV18; j_call: TRBJ1-5; d_call: NA; cdr3_aa: CASSFGPNQPQHF; cdr3_nt: TGTGCCAGCTCATTTGGGCCTAATCAGCCCCAGCATTTT
v_call: TRBV11-2; j_call: TRBJ2-5; d_call: TRBD2; cdr3_aa: CASSQGGQRAATQYF; cdr3_nt: TGTGCCAGCAGCCAGGGAGGGCAACGGGCGGCGACCCAGTACTTC
v_call: TRBV28; j_call: TRBJ1-5; d_call: NA; cdr3_aa: CASSLYPRAQHF; cdr3_nt: TGTGCCAGCAGTTTATACCCTAGAGCCCAGCATTTT
v_call: TRBV9; j_call: TRBJ1-1; d_call: NA; cdr3_aa: CASSPRGFAEAFF; cdr3_nt: TGTGCCAGCAGCCCAAGGGGTTTCGCTGAAGCTTTCTTT
v_call: TRBV27; j_call: TRBJ1-6; d_call: TRBD1; cdr3_aa: CASLARGGQGYSPLHF; cdr3_nt: TGTGCCAGCCTCGCCAGGGGGGGACAGGGGTATTCACCCCTCCACTTT
v_call: TRBV7-9; j_call: TRBJ2-1; d_call: NA; cdr3_aa: CASNHELSNEQFF; cdr3_nt: TGTGCCAGCAACCACGAGTTGAGCAATGAGCAGTTCTTC
v_call: TRBV5-1; j_call: TRBJ2-7; d_call: TRBD2; cdr3_aa: CASSLANHPTSPDEQYF; cdr3_nt: TGCGCCAGCAGCTTGGCCAACCATCCGACTAGCCCGGACGAGCAGTACTTC
v_call: TRBV28; j_call: TRBJ1-1; d_call: TRBD1; cdr3_aa: CASSPPRGQGIEAFF; cdr3_nt: TGTGCCAGCAGCCCCCCTAGGGGACAGGGGATTGAAGCTTTCTTT
v_call: TRBV30; j_call: TRBJ2-5; d_call: TRBD1; cdr3_aa: CAWSTGGGETQYF; cdr3_nt: TGTGCCTGGAGTACAGGGGGCGGTGAGACCCAGTACTTC
v_call: TRBV10-3; j_call: TRBJ2-3; d_call: TRBD1; cdr3_aa: CAISGQGTDTQYF; cdr3_nt: TGTGCCATCAGCGGACAGGGCACAGATACGCAGTATTTT
v_call: TRBV7-2; j_call: TRBJ2-1; d_call: NA; cdr3_aa: CASSLGGLSLNEQFF; cdr3_nt: TGTGCCAGCAGCTTAGGGGGACTCTCACTCAATGAGCAGTTCTTC
v_call: TRBV19; j_call: TRBJ1-1; d_call: NA; cdr3_aa: CASSIITGGTEAFF; cdr3_nt: TGTGCCAGTAGTATAATAACCGGGGGCACTGAAGCTTTCTTT
v_call: TRBV4-2; j_call: TRBJ2-7; d_call: NA; cdr3_aa: CASSQDWAGGYEQYF; cdr3_nt: TGTGCCAGCAGCCAAGACTGGGCCGGGGGCTACGAGCAGTACTTC
v_call: TRBV28; j_call: TRBJ2-3; d_call: TRBD2; cdr3_aa: CASRPQRLAGTDTQYF; cdr3_nt: TGTGCCAGCAGGCCCCAAAGACTAGCGGGCACAGATACGCAGTATTTT
v_call: TRBV14; j_call: TRBJ2-3; d_call: TRBD2; cdr3_aa: CASSQGLAEGADTQYF; cdr3_nt: TGTGCCAGCAGCCAAGGACTAGCGGAGGGGGCGGATACGCAGTATTTT
v_call: TRBV7-3; j_call: TRBJ2-3; d_call: NA; cdr3_aa: CASARGEGTDTQYF; cdr3_nt: TGTGCCAGCGCCCGTGGCGAGGGCACAGATACGCAGTATTTT
v_call: TRBV28; j_call: TRBJ2-1; d_call: NA; cdr3_aa: CASKNRYNEQFF; cdr3_nt: TGTGCCAGCAAGAATCGGTACAATGAGCAGTTCTTC